Each of the 25 T cell receptor beta chains below was sequenced from the same sample in a study of T-cell memory formation after mild COVID-19. TCRdb re-analysed the 5' RACE reads in MiXCR, keeping a single row per CDR3 protein. There are hundreds of thousands of distinct CDR3 sequences in the sample; 28% occur only once, and about 13% lies in the top ten. Specimen: PBMCs or a T cell subset sorted from them (not recorded which). The receptors stem from an adult woman who had mild COVID-19 (a few samples of this study predate the infection). Cell type and time point are not known.

This clonotype was recorded a few times. V is TRBV7-3 and J is TRBJ2-3; a possible D gene is TRBD2 (5 bases). V lost 5 bases and J lost 0, with 21 bases in between. CDR3 length: 18 residues. CDR1 is SGHTA and CDR2 is FQGTGA in the germline V gene. As DNA, the CDR3 is TGTGCCAGCAGCCTGGAGAGAGCAGAGCGGACGAGCACAGATACGCAGTATTTT. It specifies CASSLERAERTSTDTQYF.

The rearrangement uses TRBV5-1 and TRBJ2-5; 9 bases align to TRBD1. The CDR3 totals 15 residues. Per germline, CDR1 SGHRS and CDR2 YFSETQ. J gave up 4 bases and V 2 bases, and 6 bases lay outside the gene matches. CDR3: CASSLGTGSGETQYF. The CDR3 DNA reads as TGCGCCAGCAGCTTAGGGACAGGGTCGGGAGAGACCCAGTACTTC.

The chain combines TRBV9 with TRBJ1-2; D is unclear. Looked up from germline, CDR1 is SGDLS and CDR2 is YYNGEE. CDR3 length: 14 residues. Trimming left V 3 bases short and J 0 bases short, with 9 bases between. This chain's CDR3 is CASSADGSNYGYTF. CDR3 nucleotides: TGTGCCAGCAGCGCGGACGGCTCTAACTATGGCTACACCTTC.

V and J are TRBV7-6 and TRBJ2-2, with D unresolved. From germline, CDR1 is SGHVS and CDR2 FNYEAQ. The CDR3 is 12 residues long. V dropped 8 bases and J dropped 6 bases, with 10 bases sitting between them. The CDR3 nucleotides read TGTGCCAGCTCCCATTACTCCGGGGAGCTGTTTTTT. Protein product: CASSHYSGELFF.

In its sample, this clonotype was seen a few times. The J gene is TRBJ2-3, the V gene TRBV3-1, with 10 bases aligning to TRBD2. CDR1 is LGHDT, CDR2 YNNKEL, per germline (reference sequence). CDR3 length: 16 amino acids. The junction had 4 bases not matched to a gene; V was cut back by 0 bases and J by 4 bases. The CDR3 region is CASSQESLAGADTQYF. CDR3 DNA: TGTGCCAGCAGCCAAGAATCCCTAGCGGGGGCAGATACGCAGTATTTT.

This clonotype was found a few times. The V call is TRBV5-1, the J call TRBJ1-2, with D perhaps TRBD1 (5 bases). Trimming cost V 4 bases and J 4 bases, with 17 bases left between them. The CDR3 spans 15 residues. Per the germline V gene, CDR1 is SGHRS and CDR2 is YFSETQ. The CDR3 nucleotides read TGCGCCAGCAGCCGGGTGGTACAGGACCCCTATGGCTACACCTTC. Its protein is CASSRVVQDPYGYTF.

The genes are TRBV6-1 and TRBJ2-1; possibly TRBD1 or TRBD2 for D (5 bases each). The ends were cut back, 6 bases at V and 7 bases at J, with 19 bases in the middle. Germline V gene data show CDR1 as MNHNS and CDR2 as SASEGT. CDR3 length: 15 residues. The CDR3 sequence is CASRGERGLGNEQFF. The CDR3 coding sequence is TGTGCCAGCAGGGGGGAGCGTGGTCTGGGTAATGAGCAGTTCTTC.

This clonotype is a singleton in its sample. The chain couples TRBV12-3 or TRBV12-4 to TRBJ1-5; 7 bases match TRBD1. This CDR3 spans 15 amino acids. The V and J ends lost 6 bases and 2 bases, in that order; junction bases with no gene match: 7. The CDR3 region is CASRPRTGGNQPQHF. Here the CDR3 DNA reads TGTGCCAGCAGGCCCCGAACAGGGGGCAATCAGCCCCAGCATTTT.

This CDR3 reads CASRKHGDIYNEQFF. The CDR3 bases are TGTGCCAGCAGGAAACACGGGGATATCTACAATGAGCAGTTCTTC. The V and J genes are TRBV2 and TRBJ2-1, with a weak D call TRBD2 (5 bases). Trimming took off 6 bases at V and 3 bases at J, with 15 bases between the two ends. Germline V lookup: CDR1 SNHLY, CDR2 FYNNEI. The CDR3 totals 15 residues.

This clonotype was counted only a few times. This chain joins TRBV6-1 and TRBJ1-1; no definite D call. CDR1 and CDR2 from the germline V gene are MNHNS and SASEGT. The CDR3 covers 14 residues. V lost 4 bases and J lost 1, with 10 bases in between. The CDR3 reads CASSVQLTNTEAFF. In nucleotides, the CDR3 is TGTGCCAGCAGTGTACAGCTTACGAACACTGAAGCTTTCTTT.

This clonotype was detected only a few times. The CDR3 is CASSLDSDRGQGYEQYF. The CDR3 DNA follows: TGTGCCAGCAGCCTAGATTCGGACAGGGGTCAGGGCTACGAGCAGTACTTC. The V and J genes are TRBV6-5 and TRBJ2-7; TRBD1 matches 9 bases. V lost 6 bases and J lost 3; bases outside the gene matches: 15. Germline loops: CDR1 MNHEY, CDR2 SVGAGI. This CDR3 has 17 amino acids.

The chain recombines TRBV20-1 with TRBJ2-5; D is possibly TRBD2 (5 bases). The V end was cut by 5 bases, the J end by 5 bases, with 15 bases between. This CDR3 has 13 amino acids. From germline, CDR1 is DFQATT and CDR2 SNEGSKA (reference sequence). The CDR3 DNA reads as TGCAGTGCTTACCGGGTAGCGCGGGAGACCCAGTACTTC. This encodes CSAYRVARETQYF.

This clonotype was counted between two and nine times. The chain has TRBV6-5 and TRBJ2-1; no clear D gene. V gave up 5 bases and J gave up 6 bases, with 17 bases separating them. Germline loops: CDR1 MNHEY, CDR2 SVGAGI. The CDR3 spans 15 residues. This CDR3 reads CASSPSWTSPNEQFF. CDR3 DNA sequence: TGTGCCAGCAGTCCCAGCTGGACCTCACCCAATGAGCAGTTCTTC.

The V call is TRBV29-1, the J call TRBJ2-7; possibly TRBD1 for D (6 bases). V lost 1 base to trimming and J lost 2 bases, with 12 bases between them. The CDR3 runs 14 residues. Germline lookup yields CDR1 SQVTM and CDR2 ANQGSEA. DNA for the CDR3: TGCAGCGTTGAAGGGGACGCAGGGGCCTACGAGCAGTACTTC. This encodes CSVEGDAGAYEQYF.

This chain joins TRBV12-3 or TRBV12-4 and TRBJ2-7; D call uncertain. The V gene lost 3 bases and the J gene lost 7 bases, with 13 bases spanning the gap. The CDR3 is made up of 13 amino acids. The CDR3 nucleotides read TGTGCCAGCAGTTTGAGTGGGCTTCGGGAGCAGTACTTC. Its translation is CASSLSGLREQYF.

The table lists this clonotype with a few counts. This sequence joins TRBV5-1 and TRBJ2-7, with D tentatively TRBD1 (5 bases). This CDR3 is built from 15 residues. Germline CDR1 and CDR2: SGHRS and YFSETQ. Trimming cost V 6 bases and J 0 bases, with 16 bases left between them. The CDR3 is CASTWGRSTSYEQYF. The CDR3 nucleotides are TGCGCCAGCACCTGGGGCAGGTCCACCTCCTACGAGCAGTACTTC. The entire variable domain, with the rest obtained from reference TRBV5-1 and TRBJ2-7, is as follows: KAGVTQTPRYLIKTRGQQVTLSCSPISGHRSVSWYQQTPGQGLQFLFEYFSETQRNKGNFPGRFSGRQFSNSRSEMNVSTLELGDSALYLCASTWGRSTSYEQYFGPGTRLTVT.

This chain links TRBV12-3 or TRBV12-4 with TRBJ1-2, with 7 bases lining up with TRBD1. The CDR3 is made up of 14 amino acids. Losses at the gene ends were 4 bases for V and 1 base for J; bases not matched to a gene: 3. The DNA of the CDR3 is TGTGCCAGCAGTTCAGGGGGACTTAACTATGGCTACACCTTC. This translates into CASSSGGLNYGYTF.

The table lists this clonotype with a few counts. The rearrangement links TRBV29-1 to TRBJ1-1, with D possibly being TRBD1 (5 bases). The V and J ends lost 4 bases and 4 bases respectively, with 10 bases between them. Germline assignment: CDR1 SQVTM and CDR2 ANQGSEA. The length of the CDR3 is 12 residues. CDR3 amino acids: CSVVRTSTEAFF. Written as DNA, the CDR3 is TGCAGCGTTGTTCGGACATCCACTGAAGCTTTCTTT.

The rearrangement joins TRBV7-9 to TRBJ2-5; D gene unclear. This CDR3 comprises 13 residues. Germline values: CDR1 SEHNR, CDR2 FQNEAQ (reference sequence). Trimming took 5 bases from V and 0 from J, leaving 7 bases between them. This CDR3 is CASSDGNQETQYF. The CDR3 DNA is TGTGCCAGCAGCGACGGCAACCAAGAGACCCAGTACTTC.

The chain links TRBV4-2 to TRBJ1-5; D unresolved. The CDR3 runs to 15 residues. V gave up 3 bases and J gave up 7 bases, with 16 bases separating them. In germline, CDR1 is LGHNA, CDR2 YNFKEQ. The CDR3 bases are TGTGCCAGCAGCCAGGTGGAAGGGCAGGCCCAGCCCCAGCATTTT. Translation: CASSQVEGQAQPQHF.

The rearrangement links TRBV11-3 to TRBJ2-7, with TRBD1 as a possible D gene (5 bases). The CDR3 covers 13 residues. Germline loops: CDR1 SGHNT, CDR2 YENEEA. Trimming took 5 bases from V and 7 from J, leaving 15 bases between them. CDR3 sequence reads: CASSRGPAREQYF. CDR3 coding DNA: TGTGCCAGCAGCAGGGGTCCCGCGAGGGAGCAGTACTTC.

This clonotype was recorded a few times. The rearrangement uses TRBV20-1 and TRBJ2-6; D unclear. CDR3 size: 14 residues. The germline CDR1 and CDR2 sequences are DFQATT and SNEGSKA (reference sequence). V gave up 5 bases and J gave up 2 bases, with 10 bases separating them. DNA for the CDR3: TGCAGTGCTGAAGGAGAAACTGGGGCCAACGTCCTGACTTTC. Its translation: CSAEGETGANVLTF.

The gene calls are TRBV5-5 and TRBJ2-1; 8 positions agree with TRBD1. With V trimmed by 4 bases and J by 7 bases, 7 bases remained unmatched. This CDR3 is built from 14 residues. Per the germline V gene, CDR1 is SGHKS and CDR2 is YYEKEE (reference sequence). CDR3 in DNA: TGTGCCAGCAGCCCTCAGGGGGCAGGAAATGAGCAGTTCTTC. Its protein is CASSPQGAGNEQFF. Looking up the rest from reference TRBV5-5 and TRBJ2-1 gives the full variable domain: DAGVTQSPTHLIKTRGQQVTLRCSPISGHKSVSWYQQVLGQGPQFIFQYYEKEERGRGNFPDRFSARQFPNYSSELNVNALLLGDSALYLCASSPQGAGNEQFFGPGTRLTVL.

The rearrangement links TRBV7-2 to TRBJ2-6; D is perhaps TRBD1 (5 bases). This CDR3 spans 13 amino acids. Per germline, CDR1 SGHTA and CDR2 FQGNSA. The V gene lost 2 bases and the J gene lost 8 bases, with 7 bases spanning the gap. CDR3 sequence: CASSLRGPNVLTF. The CDR3 DNA reads TGTGCCAGCAGCTTAAGGGGTCCCAACGTCCTGACTTTC. The variable domain in full, with the rest retrieved from reference TRBV7-2 and TRBJ2-6, is GAGVSQSPSNKVTEKGKDVELRCDPISGHTALYWYRQSLGQGLEFLIYFQGNSAPDKSGLPSDRFSAERTGGSVSTLTIQRTQQEDSAVYLCASSLRGPNVLTFGAGSRLTVL.

This chain connects TRBV13 to TRBJ2-1, with D perhaps TRBD2 (5 bases). Germline CDR1 and CDR2: PRHDT and FYEKMQ (reference sequence). Trimming stripped 5 bases from V and 5 bases from J, with 16 bases between. The CDR3 runs to 15 residues. CDR3 bases: TGTGCCAGCAGCCCTCGCGGTAGCGCAAACAATGAGCAGTTCTTC. This codes for CASSPRGSANNEQFF.